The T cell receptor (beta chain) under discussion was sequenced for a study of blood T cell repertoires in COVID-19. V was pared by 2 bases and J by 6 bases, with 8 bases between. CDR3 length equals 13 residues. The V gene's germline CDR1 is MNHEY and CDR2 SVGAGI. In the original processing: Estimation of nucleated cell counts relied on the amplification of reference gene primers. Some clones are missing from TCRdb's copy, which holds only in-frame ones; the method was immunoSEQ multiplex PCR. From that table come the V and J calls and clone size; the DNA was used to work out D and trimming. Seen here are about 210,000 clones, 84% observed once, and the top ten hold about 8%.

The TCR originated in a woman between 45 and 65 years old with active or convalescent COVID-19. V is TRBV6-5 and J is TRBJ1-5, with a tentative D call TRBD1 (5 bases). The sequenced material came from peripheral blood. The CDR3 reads CASSYRGGQPQHF. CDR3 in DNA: TGTGCCAGCAGTTACAGGGGAGGTCAGCCCCAGCATTTT.